These 8 T cell receptor beta chains came from one sample sequenced in a study of CD8+CD57+ T cells in acquired aplastic anemia. Genomic DNA acted as the template from which TCR beta VDJ combination and CDR3 sequence profiling were carried out. A single record per CDR3 protein comes from TCRdb applying MiXCR to the reads. This sample has hundreds of thousands of distinct CDR3 sequences, with roughly three fifths found just once. The specimen sequenced was sorted CD4+, CD8+, or CD8+CD57+ T cells (not recorded which) from PBMCs. The receptors here all came from a human donor with severe aplastic anemia or a healthy control (not recorded which).

V is TRBV19 and J is TRBJ1-1; 7 positions agree with TRBD1. This CDR3 is 15 amino acids long. The germline CDR1 and CDR2 sequences are LNHDA and SQIVND (reference sequence). The V and J ends lost 2 bases and 4 bases, in that order; junction bases with no gene match: 7. CDR3 residues: CASSIPTGVATEAFF. CDR3 DNA: TGTGCCAGTAGTATACCTACAGGGGTGGCCACTGAAGCTTTCTTT.

This clonotype has only a few counts. The V call is TRBV29-1, the J call TRBJ2-7, with D perhaps matching TRBD1 (6 bases). The V gene's germline CDR1 is SQVTM and CDR2 ANQGSEA. Between the trimmed V and J ends, which lost 6 bases and 6 bases, there was a span of 18 bases. The CDR3 has 13 residues. The chain's CDR3 is CSVAGDRASEQYF. In DNA form, the CDR3 reads TGCAGCGTAGCAGGGGATCGGGCCTCCGAGCAGTACTTC.

This clonotype was seen at least ten times. V and J are TRBV15 and TRBJ1-6; weak D call: TRBD1 (6 bases). This CDR3 has 15 residues. The V end lost 3 bases, the J end lost 6 bases, and 12 bases lay between the germline ends. Germline CDR1 and CDR2: LNHNV and YYDKDF (reference sequence). The CDR3 bases are TGTGCCACCAGCAGCACAGGGCTTAGTAATTCACCCCTCCACTTT. This sequence encodes CATSSTGLSNSPLHF.

This clonotype was counted a single time. The rearrangement links TRBV20-1 to TRBJ1-1; weak D call: TRBD1 (6 bases). The CDR3 length is 16 residues. The V end was cut by 1 base, the J end by 4 bases, with 19 bases between. CDR1 and CDR2 (germline): DFQATT, SNEGSKA (reference sequence). CDR3 DNA sequence: TGCAGTGCTAGAGTCGGCGTTCGGGGGCTGGGCACTGAAGCTTTCTTT. It specifies CSARVGVRGLGTEAFF.

The gene calls are TRBV6-5 and TRBJ1-3, with TRBD1 identical over 8 bases. Looked up from germline, CDR1 is MNHEY and CDR2 is SVGAGI. There are 11 residues in the CDR3. The J segment lost 12 bases and the V segment lost 6 bases, leaving 4 bases of the junction unmatched. CDR3 nucleotide sequence: TGTGCCAGCAGGGGAGGGACAGGCATATATTTT. Protein sequence: CASRGGTGIYF.

This clonotype occurred a few times. The chain joins TRBV7-8 to TRBJ2-7; 7 bases are shared with TRBD1. Losses at the gene ends were 5 bases for V and 7 bases for J; bases not matched to a gene: 8. This CDR3 region has 13 residues. CDR1 and CDR2 (germline): SGHVS, FQNEAQ. The CDR3, as DNA: TGTGCCAGCAGCCAACAGGGGCAGGGTGAGCAGTACTTC. This translates into CASSQQGQGEQYF.

This clonotype was observed at least ten times. CDR3 protein: CATSDFTARGYEQYF. The CDR3 region has the DNA TGTGCCACCAGTGATTTCACAGCCAGAGGCTACGAGCAGTACTTC. The chain has TRBV24-1 and TRBJ2-7; no firm D call. The V gene's germline CDR1 is KGHDR and CDR2 SFDVKD. The CDR3 sequence is 15 residues long. The ends were cut back, 1 base at V and 3 bases at J, with 12 bases in the middle.

In this sample, this clonotype turned up many times. V and J are TRBV5-5 and TRBJ1-6; D possibly corresponds to TRBD1 (5 bases). Germline CDR1 SGHKS, CDR2 YYEKEE (reference sequence). The CDR3 loop spans 14 amino acids. The V end was cut by 0 bases, the J end by 5 bases, with 6 bases between. The CDR3 coding sequence is TGTGCCAGCAGCTTGGGCAGGGATAATTCACCCCTCCACTTT. This encodes CASSLGRDNSPLHF.